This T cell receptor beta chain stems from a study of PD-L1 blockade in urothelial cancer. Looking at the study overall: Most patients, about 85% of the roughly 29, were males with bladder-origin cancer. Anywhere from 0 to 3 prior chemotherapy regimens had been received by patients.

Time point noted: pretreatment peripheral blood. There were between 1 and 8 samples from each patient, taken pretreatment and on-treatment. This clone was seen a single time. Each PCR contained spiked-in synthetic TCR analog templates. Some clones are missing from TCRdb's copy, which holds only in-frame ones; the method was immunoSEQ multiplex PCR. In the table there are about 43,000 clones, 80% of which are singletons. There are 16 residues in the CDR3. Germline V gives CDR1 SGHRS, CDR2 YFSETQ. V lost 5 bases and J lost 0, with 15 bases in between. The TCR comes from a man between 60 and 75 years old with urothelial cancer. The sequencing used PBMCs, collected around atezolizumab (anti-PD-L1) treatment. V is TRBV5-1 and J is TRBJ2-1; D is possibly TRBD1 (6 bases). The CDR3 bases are TGCGCCAGCAGTAGCCATGGGGGCCACTCCTACAATGAGCAGTTCTTC. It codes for CASSSHGGHSYNEQFF. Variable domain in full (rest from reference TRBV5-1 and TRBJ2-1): KAGVTQTPRYLIKTRGQQVTLSCSPISGHRSVSWYQQTPGQGLQFLFEYFSETQRNKGNFPGRFSGRQFSNSRSEMNVSTLELGDSALYLCASSSHGGHSYNEQFFGPGTRLTVL.